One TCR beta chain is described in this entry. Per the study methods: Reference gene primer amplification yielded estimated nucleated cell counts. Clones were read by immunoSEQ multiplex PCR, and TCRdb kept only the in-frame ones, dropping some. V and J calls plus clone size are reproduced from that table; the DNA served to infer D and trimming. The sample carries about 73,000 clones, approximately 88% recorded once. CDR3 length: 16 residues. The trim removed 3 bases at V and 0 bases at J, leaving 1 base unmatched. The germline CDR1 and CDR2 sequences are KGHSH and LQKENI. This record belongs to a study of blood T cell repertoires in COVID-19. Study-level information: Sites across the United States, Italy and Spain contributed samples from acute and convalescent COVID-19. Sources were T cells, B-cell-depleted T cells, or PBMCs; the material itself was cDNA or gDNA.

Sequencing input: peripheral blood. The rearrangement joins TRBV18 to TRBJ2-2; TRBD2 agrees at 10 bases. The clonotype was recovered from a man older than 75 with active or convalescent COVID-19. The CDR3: CASSPSGGPNTGELFF. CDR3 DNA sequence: TGTGCCAGCTCACCTAGCGGGGGGCCGAACACCGGGGAGCTGTTTTTT.